Listed here are 5 T cell receptor beta chains from one sample, sequenced in a study of T cell responses to AZD1222 COVID-19 vaccine. The protocol was immunoSEQ multiplex PCR, while the TCRdb copy is restricted to in-frame clones and leaves out a portion. This sample has approximately 140,000 clones; 75% to 90% occur once, and the top ten carry 1.6%. This specimen consisted of peripheral blood, obtained 28 days after the second AZD1222 dose. These receptors were obtained from an adult who received the AZD1222 COVID-19 vaccine.

V is TRBV7-2 and J is TRBJ1-2, with D possibly TRBD1 on 5 matching bases. This CDR3 contains 15 residues. V lost 5 bases to trimming and J lost 4 bases, with 17 bases between them. CDR1 is SGHTA and CDR2 is FQGNSA in the germline V gene. This CDR3 reads CASSHGGRQGYGYTF. The CDR3 DNA is TGTGCCAGCAGCCATGGGGGGAGGCAGGGCTATGGCTACACCTTC.

The gene calls are TRBV29-1 and TRBJ1-1; D gene unclear. This CDR3 spans 12 amino acids. The germline CDR1 and CDR2 sequences are SQVTM and ANQGSEA. CDR3 loop: CSASGANTEAFF. Here the CDR3 DNA reads TGCAGTGCGTCTGGAGCGAACACTGAAGCTTTCTTT.

V usage is TRBV6-5 and J usage is TRBJ1-5; D might be TRBD1 (6 bases). This CDR3 spans 15 amino acids. CDR1 MNHEY and CDR2 SVGAGI come from the germline V gene. V lost 8 bases and J lost 4, with 18 bases in between. The CDR3 DNA sequence: TGTGCCAGCGATGAACAGGGAGCCGGGAATCAGCCCCAGCATTTT. Translation: CASDEQGAGNQPQHF.

The V and J genes are TRBV5-1 and TRBJ1-6, with 8 bases matching TRBD1. The CDR3 runs 15 residues. V was clipped by 3 bases and J by 10 bases; unmatched bases: 9. The germline gives CDR1 SGHRS, CDR2 YFSETQ. CDR3 bases: TGCGCCAGCAGCTCGGGGGACAGGAGATCCTCACCCCTCCACTTT. Translated: CASSSGDRRSSPLHF.

The rearrangement joins TRBV11-2 to TRBJ1-1; D is unresolved. This CDR3 is built from 13 residues. The V gene lost 5 bases and the J gene lost 0 bases, with 7 bases spanning the gap. Germline CDR1 is SGHAT and CDR2 is FQNNGV. CDR3 DNA sequence: TGTGCCAGCAGCGACCGACTGAACACTGAAGCTTTCTTT. This translates into CASSDRLNTEAFF.